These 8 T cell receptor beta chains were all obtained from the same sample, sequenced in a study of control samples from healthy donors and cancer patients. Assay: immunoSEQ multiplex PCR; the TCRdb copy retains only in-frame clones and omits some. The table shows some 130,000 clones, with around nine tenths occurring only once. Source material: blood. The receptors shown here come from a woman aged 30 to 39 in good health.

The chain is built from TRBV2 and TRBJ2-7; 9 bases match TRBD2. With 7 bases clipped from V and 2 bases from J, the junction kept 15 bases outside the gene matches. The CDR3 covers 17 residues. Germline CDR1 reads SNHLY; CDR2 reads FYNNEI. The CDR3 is CASTPPMAGGIPYEQYF. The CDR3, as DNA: TGTGCCAGCACACCCCCTATGGCGGGAGGGATCCCCTACGAGCAGTACTTC.

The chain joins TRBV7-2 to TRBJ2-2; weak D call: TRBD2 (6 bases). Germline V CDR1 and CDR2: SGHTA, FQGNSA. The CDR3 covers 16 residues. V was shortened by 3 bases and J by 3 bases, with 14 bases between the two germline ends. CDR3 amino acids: CASSFFGGADTGELFF. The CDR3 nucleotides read TGTGCCAGCAGCTTCTTCGGAGGGGCGGACACCGGGGAGCTGTTTTTT.

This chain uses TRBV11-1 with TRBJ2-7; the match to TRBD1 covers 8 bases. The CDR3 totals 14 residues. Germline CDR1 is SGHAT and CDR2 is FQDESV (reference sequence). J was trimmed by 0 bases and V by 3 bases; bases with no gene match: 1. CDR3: CASSLTGDSYEQYF. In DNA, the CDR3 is TGTGCCAGCAGCTTGACAGGGGACTCCTACGAGCAGTACTTC. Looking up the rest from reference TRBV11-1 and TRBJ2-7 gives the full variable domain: EAEVAQSPRYKITEKSQAVAFWCDPISGHATLYWYRQILGQGPELLVQFQDESVVDDSQLPKDRFSAERLKGVDSTLKIQPAELGDSAMYLCASSLTGDSYEQYFGPGTRLTVT.

CDR3 DNA sequence: TGTGCCAGTAGTACAGGACAGGGCGGTTATGGCTACACCTTC. Translating gives CASSTGQGGYGYTF. This chain links TRBV19 with TRBJ1-2; 8 bases match TRBD1. V dropped 4 bases and J dropped 5; count of bases not matched to a gene: 6. Germline-derived CDR1 and CDR2 are LNHDA and SQIVND (reference sequence). The CDR3 sequence is 14 residues long.

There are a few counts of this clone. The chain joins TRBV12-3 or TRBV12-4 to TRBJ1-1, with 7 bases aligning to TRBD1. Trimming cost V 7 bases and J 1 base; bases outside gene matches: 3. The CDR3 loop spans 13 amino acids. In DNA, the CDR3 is TGTGCCAGCATGGGACAGCAGAACACTGAAGCTTTCTTT. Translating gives CASMGQQNTEAFF.

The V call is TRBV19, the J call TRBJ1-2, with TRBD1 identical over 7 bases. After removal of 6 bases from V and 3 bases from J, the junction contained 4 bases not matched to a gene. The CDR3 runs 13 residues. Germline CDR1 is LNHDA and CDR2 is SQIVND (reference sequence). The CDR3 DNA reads TGTGCCAGTAGGGTCCAGGGGGACTATGGCTACACCTTC. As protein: CASRVQGDYGYTF.

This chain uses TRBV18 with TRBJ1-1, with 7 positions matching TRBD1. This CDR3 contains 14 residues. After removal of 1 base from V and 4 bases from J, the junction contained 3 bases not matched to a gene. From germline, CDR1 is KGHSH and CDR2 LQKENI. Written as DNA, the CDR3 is TGTGCCAGCTCACCACTCAGGGGGGGCACTGAAGCTTTCTTT. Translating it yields CASSPLRGGTEAFF.

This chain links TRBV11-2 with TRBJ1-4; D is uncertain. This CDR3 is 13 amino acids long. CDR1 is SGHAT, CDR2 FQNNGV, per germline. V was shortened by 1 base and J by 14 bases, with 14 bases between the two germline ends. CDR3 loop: CASSLGSLRRLFF. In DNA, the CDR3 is TGTGCCAGCAGCTTAGGTAGCCTTCGAAGGCTGTTTTTT.